This entry concerns a single T cell receptor (beta chain). This clonotype was picked up many times. What antigen it recognizes has not been identified. Per-base quality was not reported, and no clone a single base away is much larger than it. Library preparation used UMI-ligation and nested PCR. The beta constant-region primer was an equimolar mix of two oligonucleotides covering both TRBC1 and TRBC2. Four rounds of PCR, combining the SP2 primer with nested alpha and beta constant-region primers, were used to amplify the ligated cDNA. A single-stranded oligonucleotide containing the SP2 primer and a 12-nucleotide UMI was joined to the 3' end of the cDNA by T4 RNA ligase 1. The ligation reaction was kept at 16 degrees C for roughly 18-25 hours. To avoid over-amplification, PCR2 was usually performed as a SYBR Green qPCR and halted once a predetermined threshold was reached. Agencourt AMPure XP magnetic beads were used for all purifications after the first. Library quantification was done by Qubit, followed by a TapeStation check on which the main peak was expected at around 650 bp. Sequencing of the pooled libraries was done on an Illumina MiSeq using v2 2x251 paired-end kits, which typically yielded roughly 0.95-2 million reads per sample. Each sample's library went into the pool at 4 to 4.5 nM, and about 4.5-7.5% PhiX was added to help with cluster recognition. The study's own analysis went as follows. Using tag matching that tolerated one base-pair mismatch, Decombinator assigned V and J genes to FASTQ reads that had been processed by Demultiplexor. UMIs were used by Collapsinator to correct both sequencing errors and frequency errors arising from PCR heterogeneity. TCRs were translated and CDR3s were extracted from the conserved cysteine to the FGXG phenylalanine by CDR3Translator, with non-productive sequences being flagged. Repertoires were subsampled to equal numbers of UMI-defined TCRs before Gini, Shannon entropy and inverse Simpson indices were calculated. Clonotype abundance distributions were fitted to a power law by maximum likelihood within the linear range. Similar UMI counts, unique TCR numbers and clonal distributions were obtained with the pipeline and with MIGEC on one naive CD8 sample. One analysis removed from the naive repertoire any naive TCRs that were also found in any memory subset from the same donor. Repertoires were searched for roughly 7,300 CMV-associated CDR3 sequences compiled from VDJdb and a published dataset. TCRdb reprocessing: public reads trimmed at Q25 with fastp, clones called with MiXCR, in-frame beta chains kept. Each record represents a unique CDR3 protein, reported with the most common genes and DNA among its rows. These V and J calls originate from TCRdb's pipeline instead of the authors' own analysis. The sample data list some 82,000 distinct CDR3 sequences, and about 10% of these were observed just once. The ten largest clones take up 1.2% of the sample.

This entry belongs to a study of naive and memory T cell subsets (dated by TCRdb to between 2016 and 2019). The study in broad terms: The study applied an open-source, UMI-based TCR alpha and beta sequencing pipeline to sorted naive and memory peripheral blood T cell subsets. The results of the functional CMV T cell responses matched the IgG serology results in every case. RNA was DNase-treated and reverse transcribed with TCR constant-region primers, mostly using SuperScript III.

Results and caveats for the whole study, not just this receptor: TCR abundance followed a power law whose exponent differed between naive and memory subsets but was consistent across the three individuals. Once error correction was done, more than 90% of naive TCR sequences showed up just once, which made the naive abundance distributions much steeper than those of the memory subsets. Clonotypes were defined as single alpha or beta chain sequences, not paired alpha/beta receptors. Naive repertoires, especially CD8, contained a few larger clonotypes, possibly memory cells re-expressing CD45RA. In both CD4 and CD8 cells, the Gini index increased while Shannon and inverse Simpson diversity decreased from naive through CM, EM and EMRA. The repertoire findings for the naive and memory subsets could not be validated, as no ground truth was available. RNA-based TCR counts may be affected by expression changes linked to T cell activation and differentiation.

Separate amplification of TCR alpha and beta chain libraries was performed from the second PCR step onward. The CMV status of each donor was determined by measuring IFNgamma production from CD4+ T cells after fresh PBMCs had been stimulated overnight with CMV viral lysate. Miltenyi beads were used first to positively select CD4 T cells, and CD8 T cells were then positively selected from the CD4-negative fraction. Cells stained for CD3, CD4, CD8, CD45RA, CD27 and a live/dead dye were sorted on a BD Aria II into four subsets by CD45RA and CD27. Blood came from three healthy volunteers, each fractionated into CD4 and CD8 T cells and then into four differentiation subsets. Approximately 0.13 L of peripheral blood was drawn per donor, and PBMC were isolated by Ficoll-Paque PLUS density-gradient centrifugation. Sorted cells were lysed in RLT buffer, after which RNA was extracted using a Qiagen RNeasy kit and stored at -80 degrees C.

CDR1 SGHAT and CDR2 FQNNGV were looked up in the germline V gene. V is pared back by 5 bases and J by 4 bases, with 9 bases lying between the germline termini. From the cysteine through the phenylalanine, the CDR3 covers 12 amino acids. Only CDR3 DNA remains: 36 bases, in frame from the first base. This TCR came from a human donor in good health. The specimen sequenced was naive CD8+ T cells from blood. Sample cell subset or site, as interpreted from the label and publication: naive T cells, CD45RA high CD27+. This receptor chain uses TRBV11-2 and TRBJ2-7, with the D call perhaps TRBD1 or TRBD2, each one matching 5 bases. The CDR3 region has the sequence CASSTEGYEQYF. The nucleotide sequence is given as TGTGCCAGCAGCACTGAGGGGTACGAGCAGTACTTC.